This is a list of T cell receptor beta chains from one sample in a study of identical twins. TCRdb recomputed calls from the 5' RACE reads with MiXCR, one row per CDR3 protein. The table lists under 900,000 distinct CDR3 sequences, 15% to 20% of them singletons. The same specimen was also included in a second study, on T cells expressing NK-cell markers.

The sequencing sample was made of PBMCs. These receptors all come from a woman between 18 and 30 years old in good health. The CDR3 runs from the conserved cysteine through the conserved F or W. The order of the fields is V gene, J gene, D gene, CDR3 length, clone size, CDR3 DNA, CDR3 protein. The D gene is left open where the match is weak. A row's size may be missing; if present it is once, few, many or a size class.

TRBV7-9	TRBJ2-7	-	15	-	TGTGCCAGCAGCTCAATAACGGACGGCTACTACGAGCAGTACTTC	CASSSITDGYYEQYF
TRBV5-1	TRBJ2-7	-	15	-	TGCGCCAGCAGCTTGGGTAGGCAGGGCTCCTACGAGCAGTACTTC	CASSLGRQGSYEQYF
TRBV6-5	TRBJ2-7	TRBD2	14	few	TGTGCCAGCAGTTATTCGGGAGGTGTCTACGAGCAGTACTTC	CASSYSGGVYEQYF
TRBV29-1	TRBJ2-1	-	14	-	TGCAGCGTTGCGCGTCAAGGGGCGGGCAATGAGCAGTTCTTC	CSVARQGAGNEQFF
TRBV12-3/TRBV12-4	TRBJ1-3	-	17	-	TGTGCCAGCAGTCTCCGGACGGTCGATTTCTCTGGAAACACCATATATTTT	CASSLRTVDFSGNTIYF
TRBV20-1	TRBJ2-3	-	12	few	TGCAGTGCTAGTTTGGGTACAGATACGCAGTATTTT	CSASLGTDTQYF
TRBV20-1	TRBJ2-3	TRBD2	15	few	TGCAGTGCTAGAGAGACTAGCGGGAGAGGGGATACGCAGTATTTT	CSARETSGRGDTQYF
TRBV29-1	TRBJ1-2	-	10	-	TGCAGCGGACGTCGGGGACTCTACACCTTC	CSGRRGLYTF
TRBV29-1	TRBJ2-1	TRBD2	18	-	TGCAGCGTTGAAGATTTAGGGGCCGGGACTAGACCCTCCAATGAGCAGTTCTTC	CSVEDLGAGTRPSNEQFF
TRBV7-2	TRBJ2-1	-	12	-	TGTGCCAGCAGTCATACTAGGGCGCGGGGTTTCTTC	CASSHTRARGFF
TRBV5-1	TRBJ1-1	-	13	-	TGCGCCAGCAGCCGGGAGGAGGGCCCAGAAGCTTTCTTT	CASSREEGPEAFF